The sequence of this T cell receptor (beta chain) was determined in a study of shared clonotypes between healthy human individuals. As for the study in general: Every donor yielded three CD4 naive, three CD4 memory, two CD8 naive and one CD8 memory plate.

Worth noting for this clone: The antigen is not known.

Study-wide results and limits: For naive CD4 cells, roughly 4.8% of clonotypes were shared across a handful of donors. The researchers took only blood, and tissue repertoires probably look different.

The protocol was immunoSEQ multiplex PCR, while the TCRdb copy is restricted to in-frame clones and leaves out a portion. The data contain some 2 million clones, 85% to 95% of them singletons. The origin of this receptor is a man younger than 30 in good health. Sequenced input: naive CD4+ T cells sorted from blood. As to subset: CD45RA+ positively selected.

As DNA, the CDR3 is TGTGCCAGCAGCAGAACAAAAAGCGGGTTAGACTCCTACGAGCAGTACTTC. Translation gives CASSRTKSGLDSYEQYF. The V and J genes are TRBV21-1 and TRBJ2-7; whether TRBD2, the table's D call, matches the DNA was not checked. TRBV21-1 is an annotated pseudogene. This CDR3 is 17 amino acids long.